These 10 T cell receptor beta chains originate from one sample sequenced in a study of long-term antiretroviral therapy in people with HIV. The assay, immunoSEQ v3.0, was run at survey level. Some clones are missing from TCRdb's copy, which holds only in-frame ones; the method was immunoSEQ multiplex PCR. The table lists 20,000 to 25,000 clones, roughly 84% of them singletons, with around 6.4% in the top ten. The sample consisted of unsorted PBMCs, taken 0.6 years after starting antiretroviral therapy. These receptors originate from a man aged 55 to 70 with HIV.

The chain carries TRBV10-1 and TRBJ1-1, with a possible D match to TRBD1 (6 bases). V lost 2 bases to trimming and J lost 1 base, with 11 bases between them. CDR3 length: 15 amino acids. CDR1 and CDR2 (germline): WNHNN, SYGVQD (reference sequence). The CDR3 loop reads CASSEQGHRNTEAFF. The CDR3 coding sequence is TGCGCCAGCAGTGAGCAGGGACACCGGAACACTGAAGCTTTCTTT.

This chain uses TRBV20-1 with TRBJ2-7, with unresolved D. Germline loops: CDR1 DFQATT, CDR2 SNEGSKA (reference sequence). V shed 6 bases and J shed 4 bases, with 10 bases lying between them. The CDR3 covers 11 residues. CDR3 region: CSANYAYEQYF. In DNA form, the CDR3 reads TGCAGTGCCAATTATGCATACGAGCAGTACTTC.

V usage is TRBV2 and J usage is TRBJ2-5; tentatively, D is TRBD1 (5 bases). Germline lookup yields CDR1 SNHLY and CDR2 FYNNEI. The CDR3 extends over 13 amino acids. The germline V and J ends were trimmed by 6 bases and 0 bases, with 8 bases remaining between them. DNA for the CDR3: TGTGCCAGCAGCAGGGATTACCAAGAGACCCAGTACTTC. Encoded protein: CASSRDYQETQYF.

V gene TRBV9 combines with J gene TRBJ1-4, with 9 bases aligning to TRBD1. V trimming: 3 bases; J trimming: 8 bases; junction bases outside the gene matches: 8. Looked up from germline, CDR1 is SGDLS and CDR2 is YYNGEE. The CDR3 sequence is 15 residues long. CDR3 loop: CASSGHRGLGEKLFF. CDR3 sequence (DNA): TGTGCCAGCAGCGGACACAGGGGGCTGGGGGAAAAACTGTTTTTT.

This sequence joins TRBV7-9 and TRBJ1-2, with 8 bases fitting TRBD1. CDR1 SEHNR and CDR2 FQNEAQ come from the germline V gene (reference sequence). The CDR3 is 16 residues long. The V and J ends lost 4 bases and 5 bases, in that order; junction bases with no gene match: 12. CDR3 sequence reads: CASSSFGQGARYGYTF. For the CDR3, the DNA is TGTGCCAGCAGCTCCTTTGGCCAGGGGGCTCGTTATGGCTACACCTTC.

The V call is TRBV7-2, the J call TRBJ1-2, with 7 positions matching TRBD1. Germline assignment: CDR1 SGHTA and CDR2 FQGNSA. The V and J ends lost 6 bases and 6 bases, in that order; junction bases with no gene match: 7. This CDR3 contains 13 residues. In nucleotides, the CDR3 is TGTGCCAGCAGGTTAACAGGGGCCGATGGCTACACCTTC. Translation: CASRLTGADGYTF.

The chain combines TRBV19 with TRBJ1-3, with TRBD1 matching over 7 bases. V lost 3 bases, J lost 1 base, and 6 bases stayed unmatched. This CDR3 contains 16 residues. Germline lookup yields CDR1 LNHDA and CDR2 SQIVND (reference sequence). The CDR3 nucleotides are TGTGCCAGTAGTATTGGCACAGGGGTTTCTGGAAACACCATATATTTT. Protein product: CASSIGTGVSGNTIYF.

The chain is built from TRBV5-1 and TRBJ2-3, with 12 bases identical to TRBD2. CDR3 length equals 16 residues. V was clipped by 3 bases and J by 1 base; unmatched bases: 3. Per germline, CDR1 SGHRS and CDR2 YFSETQ. The CDR3 loop reads CASSSRTSGGTDTQYF. CDR3 bases: TGCGCCAGCAGCTCCAGGACTAGCGGGGGCACAGATACGCAGTATTTT. Filled out from reference TRBV5-1 and TRBJ2-3, the complete variable domain reads KAGVTQTPRYLIKTRGQQVTLSCSPISGHRSVSWYQQTPGQGLQFLFEYFSETQRNKGNFPGRFSGRQFSNSRSEMNVSTLELGDSALYLCASSSRTSGGTDTQYFGPGTRLTVL.

The chain carries TRBV7-2 and TRBJ1-5; perhaps TRBD1 as D (6 bases). V was trimmed by 5 bases and J by 6 bases, leaving 20 bases between them. Germline CDR1 SGHTA, CDR2 FQGNSA. This CDR3 has 16 amino acids. This chain's CDR3 is CASSPRQVPATQPQHF. In DNA form, the CDR3 reads TGTGCCAGCAGCCCGAGACAGGTTCCCGCAACTCAGCCCCAGCATTTT.

The V gene is TRBV5-1, the J gene TRBJ1-6; tentative D call: TRBD1 (5 bases). V was pared by 0 bases and J by 6 bases, with 13 bases between. Germline lookup yields CDR1 SGHRS and CDR2 YFSETQ. This CDR3 is 16 amino acids long. CDR3 nucleotide sequence: TGCGCCAGCAGCTTGGATGGGGCCGGAGGTAATTCACCCCTCCACTTT. It yields the protein CASSLDGAGGNSPLHF.